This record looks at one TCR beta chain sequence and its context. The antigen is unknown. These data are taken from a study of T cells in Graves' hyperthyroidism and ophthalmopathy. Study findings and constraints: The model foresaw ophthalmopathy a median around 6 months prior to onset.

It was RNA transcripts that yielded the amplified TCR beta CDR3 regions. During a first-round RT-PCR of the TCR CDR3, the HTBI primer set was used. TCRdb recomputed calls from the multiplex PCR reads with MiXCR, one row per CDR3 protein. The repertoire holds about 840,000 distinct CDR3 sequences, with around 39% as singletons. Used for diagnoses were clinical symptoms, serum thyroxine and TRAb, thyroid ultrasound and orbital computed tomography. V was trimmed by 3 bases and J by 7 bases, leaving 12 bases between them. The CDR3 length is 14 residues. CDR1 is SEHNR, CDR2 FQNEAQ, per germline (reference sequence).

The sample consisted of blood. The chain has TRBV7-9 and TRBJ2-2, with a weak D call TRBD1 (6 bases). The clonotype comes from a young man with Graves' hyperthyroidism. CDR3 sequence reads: CASSFQGPIGELFF. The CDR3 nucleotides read TGTGCCAGCAGCTTCCAGGGGCCCATCGGGGAGCTGTTTTTT.